The present entry profiles one TCR beta chain with its context. Per the original methods: Reference gene primers were amplified, and this amplification served to estimate nucleated cell counts. Repertoires were generated with immunoSEQ multiplex PCR, while TCRdb's copy carries only in-frame clones and drops some. That table furnishes V, J and clone size, whereas the DNA furnished D and trimming. There are under 500,000 clones in the sample; about 89% occur only once, and 4.3% lies in the top ten. This sample was included in a study of blood T cell repertoires in COVID-19. About the research overall: The samples span acute and convalescent COVID-19 from the United States, Italy and Spain. T cells, B-cell-depleted T cells, or PBMCs supplied cDNA or gDNA.

The CDR3 is made up of 12 amino acids. V was pared by 5 bases and J by 1 base, with 8 bases between. The V gene's germline CDR1 is GTSNPN and CDR2 SVGIG (reference sequence). This TCR came from a woman between 25 and 40 years old with acute or convalescent COVID-19. The specimen sequenced was peripheral blood. The chain combines TRBV30 with TRBJ1-2; D remains ambiguous. CDR3 sequence (DNA): TGTGCCTGGCTTGTCCTTAACTATGGCTACACCTTC. Its protein is CAWLVLNYGYTF.